Presented here are 31 T cell receptor beta chains from one specimen sequenced in a study of shared clonotypes between healthy human individuals. Assay: immunoSEQ multiplex PCR; the TCRdb copy retains only in-frame clones and omits some. The table shows roughly 2,500,000 clones, with roughly 93% occurring only once. Sequenced: naive CD4+ T cells from PBMCs. As for subset: CD45RA+ positively selected. The origin of the receptors is a man aged 18-30 years in good health. Some clones in this sample may be carry-over from other donors' samples.

The chain uses TRBV6-5 and TRBJ1-1; 8 bases line up with TRBD1. The V and J ends lost 5 bases and 11 bases, in that order; junction bases with no gene match: 7. CDR3 length: 12 residues. Germline-derived CDR1 and CDR2 are MNHEY and SVGAGI. In DNA form, the CDR3 reads TGTGCCAGCAGTACCCGACAGGGGAAGGCTTTCTTT. Protein sequence: CASSTRQGKAFF.

The chain combines TRBV7-2 with TRBJ2-7; 8 nucleotides align to TRBD2. Trimming took 2 bases from V and 5 from J; bases not matched to a gene: 11. CDR1 is SGHTA and CDR2 is FQGNSA in the germline V gene. The CDR3 consists of 16 residues. The CDR3 coding sequence is TGTGCCAGCAGCTTATTTCCGGGAGGGGTTTCGAACGAGCAGTACTTC. Translating gives CASSLFPGGVSNEQYF.

The rearrangement joins TRBV7-2 to TRBJ1-3; perhaps TRBD1 as D (5 bases). Germline assignment: CDR1 SGHTA and CDR2 FQGNSA. Trimming removed 3 bases from V and 0 bases from J, with 6 bases in between. The CDR3 loop spans 14 amino acids. CDR3 nucleotide sequence: TGTGCCAGCAGCTTCGACAGCTCTGGAAACACCATATATTTT. This translates into CASSFDSSGNTIYF.

The chain employs TRBV6-6 and TRBJ2-2; no firm D call. From germline, CDR1 is MNHNY and CDR2 SVGAGI (reference sequence). The V and J ends lost 2 bases and 4 bases respectively, with 8 bases between them. The CDR3 loop spans 14 amino acids. The CDR3 coding sequence is TGTGCCAGCAGTTACGGGCCGCTCACCGGGGAGCTGTTTTTT. Translation: CASSYGPLTGELFF.

This chain joins TRBV6-5 and TRBJ1-2; the D gene is possibly TRBD1 (5 bases). The germline gives CDR1 MNHEY, CDR2 SVGAGI. The V and J ends lost 2 bases and 7 bases respectively, with 17 bases between them. The CDR3 has 15 amino acids. The CDR3: CASSYTGPPPSGYTF. The CDR3, as DNA: TGTGCCAGCAGTTACACGGGACCCCCGCCAAGTGGCTACACCTTC.

This clone was seen just once. This chain joins TRBV6-5 and TRBJ2-2, with 12 bases aligning to TRBD2. The CDR3 length is 15 residues. The germline V gene encodes CDR1 MNHEY and CDR2 SVGAGI. J gave up 7 bases and V 4 bases, and 4 bases lay outside the gene matches. The CDR3 coding sequence is TGTGCCAGCAGTTTCCCGACTAGCGGGAGCGGGGAGCTGTTTTTT. Amino acid sequence: CASSFPTSGSGELFF.

The chain recombines TRBV5-4 with TRBJ2-1; 11 positions match TRBD2. The junction had 3 bases not matched to a gene; V was cut back by 4 bases and J by 0 bases. Looked up from germline, CDR1 is SGHNT and CDR2 is YYREEE (reference sequence). The CDR3 runs to 16 residues. The CDR3 DNA sequence: TGTGCCAGCAGCCTACTAGCGGGAGTCTCCTACAATGAGCAGTTCTTC. This encodes CASSLLAGVSYNEQFF.

The CDR3 DNA follows: TGCGCCAGCAGTCGCGGGACAGGGGAGAGGGAGCAGTTCTTC. It translates to CASSRGTGEREQFF. The genes are TRBV5-1 and TRBJ2-1; 10 bases agree with TRBD1. CDR1 and CDR2 from the germline V gene are SGHRS and YFSETQ. V was clipped by 5 bases and J by 10 bases; unmatched bases: 9. This CDR3 has 14 residues.

The chain uses TRBV5-4 and TRBJ1-1; 7 bases are shared with TRBD1. Germline V gene data show CDR1 as SGHNT and CDR2 as YYREEE (reference sequence). The V gene end was trimmed by 1 base and the J gene end by 0 bases; junction bases not matched to a gene: 6. This CDR3 contains 16 residues. The CDR3 DNA reads as TGTGCCAGCAGCTTGCCGGGACAGAGAATGAACACTGAAGCTTTCTTT. Translating it yields CASSLPGQRMNTEAFF.

V gene TRBV28 combines with J gene TRBJ2-5, with TRBD2 matching over 14 bases. Germline loops: CDR1 MDHEN, CDR2 SYDVKM. CDR3 size: 17 residues. Trimming removed 4 bases from V and 7 bases from J; junction bases left unmatched: 11. Here the CDR3 reads CASSSPGTSGSLGTQYF. The CDR3, as DNA: TGTGCCAGCAGTTCGCCCGGGACTAGCGGGAGTCTGGGGACCCAGTACTTC.

This rearrangement joins TRBV18 to TRBJ1-1, with 9 positions matching TRBD1. The CDR3 runs 15 residues. In germline, CDR1 is KGHSH, CDR2 LQKENI. V was pared by 4 bases and J by 4 bases, with 7 bases of the junction left unmatched. This CDR3 is CASSLLRTGATEAFF. The DNA of the CDR3 is TGTGCCAGCTCACTGCTCCGGACAGGGGCCACTGAAGCTTTCTTT.

The genes are TRBV5-4 and TRBJ2-5; 11 positions agree with TRBD2. The CDR3 loop spans 16 amino acids. Germline V CDR1 and CDR2: SGHNT, YYREEE (reference sequence). After removal of 3 bases from V and 0 bases from J, the junction contained 4 bases not matched to a gene. CDR3 sequence reads: CASSSGTSGYQETQYF. For the CDR3, the DNA is TGTGCCAGCAGCTCCGGGACTAGCGGATACCAAGAGACCCAGTACTTC. The full variable domain, with the rest looked up from reference TRBV5-4 and TRBJ2-5, is ETGVTQSPTHLIKTRGQQVTLRCSSQSGHNTVSWYQQALGQGPQFIFQYYREEENGRGNFPPRFSGLQFPNYSSELNVNALELDDSALYLCASSSGTSGYQETQYFGPGTRLLVL.

This chain links TRBV10-3 with TRBJ2-7, with 7 bases lining up with TRBD1. This CDR3 contains 14 residues. Germline V gives CDR1 ENHRY, CDR2 SYGVKD. V lost 7 bases to trimming and J lost 4 bases; unmatched junction nucleotides: 10. CDR3 sequence (DNA): TGTGCCATCACCGATAAACAGGGGTCGTACGAGCAGTACTTC. This translates into CAITDKQGSYEQYF.

This clone has only a few counts. The gene calls are TRBV15 and TRBJ2-7; a possible D gene is TRBD2 (6 bases). Germline CDR1 is LNHNV and CDR2 is YYDKDF (reference sequence). Deletions cut 0 bases from V and 0 bases from J, with 9 bases between. The CDR3 totals 15 residues. In DNA, the CDR3 is TGTGCCACCAGCAGAGAATCCGGGAGCTCCTACGAGCAGTACTTC. It translates to CATSRESGSSYEQYF.

The CDR3 region is CASSLGGQNYNEQFF. DNA for the CDR3: TGTGCCAGCAGCTTAGGAGGGCAGAACTACAATGAGCAGTTCTTC. J is TRBJ2-1 and V is TRBV11-2, with D maybe TRBD2 (5 bases). V lost 1 base, J lost 3 bases, and 10 bases lay in between. This CDR3 has 15 amino acids. Germline V gene data show CDR1 as SGHAT and CDR2 as FQNNGV.

This clone was observed a single time. This sequence joins TRBV6-1 and TRBJ1-5; D remains unclear. Germline CDR1 and CDR2: MNHNS and SASEGT. Trimming shortened V by 9 bases and J by 4 bases, and 10 bases separated the two germline ends. This CDR3 is built from 12 residues. This CDR3 reads CASTRANQPQHF. DNA of the CDR3: TGTGCCAGTACAAGGGCTAATCAGCCCCAGCATTTT.

The chain couples TRBV6-5 to TRBJ1-2; no clear D. V was shortened by 1 base and J by 2 bases, with 5 bases between the two germline ends. CDR1 MNHEY and CDR2 SVGAGI come from the germline V gene. The CDR3 is 13 residues long. CDR3 sequence (DNA): TGTGCCAGCAGTTACTTATCAAACTATGGCTACACCTTC. This encodes CASSYLSNYGYTF.

V is TRBV9 and J is TRBJ2-3; 9 bases agree with TRBD2. Germline trimming cut 4 bases from V and 3 bases from J; bases unmatched to any gene: 6. The length of the CDR3 is 15 residues. From germline, CDR1 is SGDLS and CDR2 YYNGEE. The CDR3 sequence: CASSSLAGVTDTQYF. The CDR3 DNA sequence: TGTGCCAGCAGCTCCTTAGCGGGAGTGACAGATACGCAGTATTTT.

J is TRBJ1-2 and V is TRBV30; no definite D call. Germline CDR1 and CDR2: GTSNPN and SVGIG (reference sequence). Trimming cost V 1 base and J 6 bases, with 12 bases left between them. This CDR3 is 13 amino acids long. CDR3 protein: CAWSGGFLHGYTF. DNA for the CDR3: TGTGCCTGGAGTGGAGGGTTTCTTCATGGCTACACCTTC. Based on the CDR3 plus reference TRBV30 and TRBJ1-2, the full variable domain is SQTIHQWPATLVQPVGSPLSLECTVEGTSNPNLYWYRQAAGRGLQLLFYSVGIGQISSEVPQNLSASRPQDRQFILSSKKLLLSDSGFYLCAWSGGFLHGYTFGSGTRLTVV.

The gene calls are TRBV7-9 and TRBJ2-1, with D possibly called TRBD1 or TRBD2 (5 bases each). V shed 5 bases and J shed 7 bases, with 18 bases lying between them. This CDR3 contains 15 residues. The germline gives CDR1 SEHNR, CDR2 FQNEAQ (reference sequence). CDR3 protein: CASSASGTAMNEQFF. CDR3 nucleotides: TGTGCCAGCAGCGCCTCCGGGACCGCGATGAATGAGCAGTTCTTC. The full variable domain, rest sourced from reference TRBV7-9 and TRBJ2-1, is DTGVSQNPRHKITKRGQNVTFRCDPISEHNRLYWYRQTLGQGPEFLTYFQNEAQLEKSRLLSDRFSAERPKGSFSTLEIQRTEQGDSAMYLCASSASGTAMNEQFFGPGTRLTVL.

V gene TRBV7-2 combines with J gene TRBJ2-1, with 8 bases aligning to TRBD2. This CDR3 has 16 residues. Trimming cost V 0 bases and J 4 bases; bases outside gene matches: 5. Germline CDR1 SGHTA, CDR2 FQGNSA. The CDR3 nucleotides read TGTGCCAGCAGCTTAGCTCCGACTAGCGTATACAATGAGCAGTTCTTC. Its translation is CASSLAPTSVYNEQFF.

This rearrangement joins TRBV11-2 to TRBJ2-1, with TRBD1 matching over 7 bases. Germline lookup yields CDR1 SGHAT and CDR2 FQNNGV. The junction had 12 bases not matched to a gene; V was cut back by 1 base and J by 6 bases. The CDR3 has 17 residues. In DNA, the CDR3 is TGTGCCAGCAGCTTAGTTGGGTATCAGAGGACAGGCAATGAGCAGTTCTTC. Amino acid sequence: CASSLVGYQRTGNEQFF.

The V call is TRBV6-1, the J call TRBJ1-4; D perhaps matches TRBD1 (6 bases). This CDR3 comprises 14 residues. Germline V gene lookup returns CDR1 MNHNS and CDR2 SASEGT. The V and J ends lost 7 bases and 8 bases respectively, with 17 bases between them. The CDR3 loop is CASTEGGVIEKLFF. The CDR3 nucleotides are TGTGCCAGCACTGAGGGGGGAGTTATCGAAAAACTGTTTTTT.

CDR3 in DNA: TGTGCCAGCAGCTTACGAGAGGGCGCTAATTCACCCCTCCACTTT. Translated, it gives CASSLREGANSPLHF. The chain carries TRBV11-2 and TRBJ1-6, with unresolved D. Germline lookup yields CDR1 SGHAT and CDR2 FQNNGV. The CDR3 totals 15 residues. Trimming cost V 2 bases and J 6 bases, with 11 bases left between them.

This chain joins TRBV7-3 and TRBJ2-1, with 7 bases that match TRBD2. Germline V gives CDR1 SGHTA, CDR2 FQGTGA. The CDR3 loop spans 15 amino acids. Trimming took 5 bases from V and 4 from J; bases not matched to a gene: 8. The CDR3 sequence: CASSPGGLEYNEQFF. The CDR3 DNA sequence: TGTGCCAGCAGCCCCGGGGGGTTAGAATACAATGAGCAGTTCTTC.

The V call is TRBV19, the J call TRBJ2-4; D may be TRBD1 or TRBD2 (5 bases each). Germline assignment: CDR1 LNHDA and CDR2 SQIVND (reference sequence). Trimming cost V 2 bases and J 6 bases, with 14 bases left between them. The CDR3 runs to 15 residues. This CDR3 reads CASSIMGVWGNIQYF. The DNA of the CDR3 is TGTGCCAGTAGTATAATGGGGGTTTGGGGAAACATTCAGTACTTC.

This chain connects TRBV27 to TRBJ2-5, with D hard to call. The CDR3 has 13 amino acids. With 4 bases removed from V and 0 bases from J, the gap between germline ends came to 6 bases. CDR1 is MNHEY, CDR2 SMNVEV, per germline (reference sequence). CDR3 region: CASSSPNQETQYF. The CDR3 coding sequence is TGTGCCAGCAGTTCCCCCAACCAAGAGACCCAGTACTTC.

This chain joins TRBV6-6 and TRBJ1-4; D gene uncertain. Germline values: CDR1 MNHNY, CDR2 SVGAGI (reference sequence). V gave up 0 bases and J gave up 5 bases, with 13 bases separating them. The CDR3 sequence is 16 residues long. CDR3 residues: CASSYSPLRSNEKLFF. The CDR3 DNA reads TGTGCCAGCAGTTACTCCCCGTTAAGGTCCAATGAAAAACTGTTTTTT.

The chain links TRBV18 to TRBJ1-3, with a possible D match to TRBD1 (5 bases). The germline CDR1 and CDR2 sequences are KGHSH and LQKENI. The ends were cut back, 4 bases at V and 3 bases at J, with 13 bases in the middle. This CDR3 is 15 amino acids long. The CDR3 loop is CASSLQDQGGNTIYF. CDR3 nucleotide sequence: TGTGCCAGCTCACTCCAAGACCAGGGTGGAAACACCATATATTTT.

The rearrangement links TRBV28 to TRBJ2-1; D is unresolved. Deletions cut 6 bases from V and 4 bases from J, with 13 bases between. This CDR3 contains 14 residues. The germline gives CDR1 MDHEN, CDR2 SYDVKM. Written as DNA, the CDR3 is TGTGCCAGCAGACCCAGACCAGAGTACAATGAGCAGTTCTTC. Translated: CASRPRPEYNEQFF.

The chain uses TRBV29-1 and TRBJ2-7; D is possibly TRBD1 (6 bases). There are 13 residues in the CDR3. With 6 bases removed from V and 5 bases from J, the gap between germline ends came to 17 bases. Germline CDR1 is SQVTM and CDR2 is ANQGSEA. CDR3 coding DNA: TGCAGCGTCATGACAGGACGTGGAGACGAGCAGTACTTC. Its translation is CSVMTGRGDEQYF.